These T cell receptor beta chains were read from a single sample in a study of cytomegalovirus exposure and HLA in healthy donors. Generated by immunoSEQ multiplex PCR, the TCRdb table keeps only in-frame clones and is missing some. Of 100,000 to 120,000 clones listed, around 82% are singletons. Sequencing was done on a sample of PBMCs. These receptors were taken from a woman between 18 and 29 years old in good health and CMV-seronegative. Both conserved end residues are trimmed from each CDR3. Fields, in order: J gene, V gene, CDR3 protein.

TRBJ2-2	TRBV2	ASSEVAEPGELF
TRBJ2-1	TRBV6-1	ASSEAMNRGNNEQF
TRBJ1-1	TRBV4-2	ASSQVLQLMNTEAF
TRBJ2-1	TRBV15	AIAQGQGPMDEQF
TRBJ2-5	TRBV6-5	ASSPETHGLTQY
TRBJ1-4	TRBV2	ASSERAGEKLF
TRBJ1-1	TRBV30	AWSKLGLRIEAF
TRBJ2-7	TRBV5-6	ASSLGAGLVTIDEQY
TRBJ1-6	TRBV15	ATSEDYSPLH
TRBJ2-7	TRBV2	ASSDTHRYEQY
TRBJ1-1	TRBV7-9	ASSSMGGTEAF
TRBJ2-1	TRBV7-9	ASSSTPTSGVGNEQF
TRBJ2-2	TRBV7-6	ASSLEYLPESTGELF
TRBJ1-4	TRBV5-6	ASSQTRGDEKLF
TRBJ1-5	TRBV30	AWRAGQGPGQPQH
TRBJ1-5	TRBV27	ASSFRVYQPQH
TRBJ2-1	TRBV6-1	ASRDTGYNEQF
TRBJ2-5	TRBV28	ASRLGTSGGTQY
TRBJ1-4	TRBV5-1	ASSLGTGKDEKLF
TRBJ2-7	TRBV11-3	ASSLVTSGGLSYEQY
TRBJ2-3	TRBV4-2	ASSLATGNQVSLDTQY
TRBJ2-6	TRBV5-5	ASSRTGGGGANVLT
TRBJ2-7	TRBV2	ASSEAETTYEQY
TRBJ2-7	TRBV6-1	ASSEDLSRYEQY
TRBJ2-1	TRBV9	ASSVTQDRAYNEQF
TRBJ1-1	TRBV2	ASGHSGNTEAF
TRBJ2-5	TRBV6-1	ASSARQGGETQY
TRBJ1-1	TRBV2	ASSRQGSTEAF
TRBJ2-1	TRBV9	ASSVGGLAINEQF
TRBJ1-4	TRBV5-1	ASSLTGTGYSEKLF
TRBJ2-1	TRBV11-2	ASSLGGGSSYNEQF
TRBJ1-1	TRBV6-1	ARTENTEAF
TRBJ2-3	TRBV27	ASSFQAFSTDTQY
TRBJ1-2	TRBV6-1	ASRQGEDGYT
TRBJ1-1	TRBV2	ASSETGFRGTEAF
TRBJ2-2	TRBV6-6	ASMDAGPNTGELF
TRBJ1-2	TRBV10-3	AIKGEANYGYT
TRBJ1-1	TRBV9	ASSIPTGENTEAF
TRBJ2-1	TRBV14	ASSQEGRSSYNEQF
TRBJ1-1	TRBV2	ASSEAWDRELGTEAF
TRBJ2-3	TRBV4-1	ASSQALAGGFTDTQY
TRBJ2-1	TRBV6-4	ASSDSAEMDEQF
TRBJ1-5	TRBV28	ASSSGQGLTNQPQH
TRBJ1-5	TRBV6-1	ASSPQGTGYQPQH
TRBJ1-4	TRBV5-1	ASSLAEDEKLF
TRBJ2-6	TRBV2	ASGGRGSGANVLT
TRBJ2-5	TRBV7-8	ASSFTGSSAQY
TRBJ1-1	TRBV29-1	SVTGGENTEAF
TRBJ2-7	TRBV7-2	ASSLGGSGGQSSYEQY
TRBJ2-2	TRBV9	ASSAPRLAGATGELF
TRBJ1-6	TRBV6-7	ASSYSTAGVTLH
TRBJ1-2	TRBV6-4	ASSVTPTGYGYT
TRBJ1-6	TRBV5-1	ASSWGPIDSPLH
TRBJ2-7	TRBV30	AYCSGGTYEQY
TRBJ2-7	TRBV2	ASTPTRFNEQY
TRBJ1-1	TRBV7-3	ASSLNARGTEAF
TRBJ1-2	TRBV5-1	ASSPGQGGGGYT
TRBJ1-6	TRBV10-3	AISYTGNNSPLH